These 4 T cell receptor beta chains were sequenced from one sample in a study of T cell repertoires in cytomegalovirus infection. No antigen is known for these receptors. TCRdb used MiXCR to reprocess the reads, holding one entry per CDR3 protein. The sample lists roughly 990,000 distinct CDR3 sequences; less than 40% were seen once. Sequencing was performed on cultured CD8+ T cells from PBMCs, taken from culture after CMV antigen stimulation. The source is a human donor in good health (CMV status not recorded). Some clones in this sample may be carry-over from other donors' samples.

This clonotype has a count of ten or more. J is TRBJ2-1 and V is TRBV6-1, with 9 bases fitting TRBD2. The CDR3 spans 16 residues. V gave up 4 bases and J gave up 6 bases; unmatched junction bases: 10. Germline V gives CDR1 MNHNS, CDR2 SASEGT. In nucleotides, the CDR3 is TGTGCCAGCAGTGGGCGTTTAGCGGGGGCTCGCAATGAGCAGTTCTTC. It yields the protein CASSGRLAGARNEQFF.

This clonotype appeared a few times. The chain recombines TRBV7-8 with TRBJ2-5; D gene uncertain. CDR3 length: 14 amino acids. Between the trimmed V and J ends, which lost 2 bases and 4 bases, there was a span of 11 bases. Germline V gene sequence: CDR1 SGHVS, CDR2 FQNEAQ. CDR3 in DNA: TGTGCCAGCAGCTTACTGGGTTGGGCAGAGACCCAGTACTTC. Its protein is CASSLLGWAETQYF.

There are many counts of this clonotype. The CDR3 DNA follows: TGTGCCAGCAGCCTTAGCGGCCCAGGGGAGACCCAGTACTTC. Protein product: CASSLSGPGETQYF. The chain links TRBV12-3 or TRBV12-4 to TRBJ2-5, with a tentative D call TRBD2 (6 bases). Trimming shortened V by 6 bases and J by 5 bases, and 16 bases separated the two germline ends. This CDR3 contains 14 residues.

This clonotype has more than one count but fewer than ten. This chain connects TRBV12-3 or TRBV12-4 to TRBJ1-1; D remains unclear. The CDR3 totals 13 residues. V lost 8 bases and J lost 0, with 10 bases in between. The CDR3 is CASRGVMNTEAFF. The CDR3 DNA follows: TGTGCCAGCCGTGGGGTCATGAACACTGAAGCTTTCTTT.